This TCR beta chain was documented in a study of cytomegalovirus exposure and HLA in healthy donors. This clone has only one observation. Antigen unknown. It was with 60 Vbeta and 13 Jbeta primers that the PCR ran. TCRdb's copy holds only in-frame clones and misses some; the assay was immunoSEQ multiplex PCR. The sample has around 150,000 clones, roughly 78% seen once; the top ten hold 6.5%. General study findings and limits: In a later analysis, TCR association rates varied by HLA locus: DRB1 most, HLA-C fewest. Some V segments, including TRBV6-2 and TRBV6-3, were excluded as indistinguishable. For TCR beta chains, V- and J-gene trimming was later linked to a missense DCLRE1C variant.

Germline CDR1 reads SGDLS; CDR2 reads YYNGEE. The CDR3 extends over 18 amino acids. V was clipped by 3 bases and J by 3 bases; unmatched bases: 12. The chain uses TRBV9 and TRBJ1-4, with 9 bases that match TRBD1. The source of this sequence is a middle-aged man in good health and CMV-seropositive. Input material: PBMCs. The CDR3 loop is CASSEGGQGRKPNEKLFF. The CDR3, as DNA: TGTGCCAGCAGCGAGGGGGGACAGGGAAGAAAGCCTAATGAAAAACTGTTTTTT.